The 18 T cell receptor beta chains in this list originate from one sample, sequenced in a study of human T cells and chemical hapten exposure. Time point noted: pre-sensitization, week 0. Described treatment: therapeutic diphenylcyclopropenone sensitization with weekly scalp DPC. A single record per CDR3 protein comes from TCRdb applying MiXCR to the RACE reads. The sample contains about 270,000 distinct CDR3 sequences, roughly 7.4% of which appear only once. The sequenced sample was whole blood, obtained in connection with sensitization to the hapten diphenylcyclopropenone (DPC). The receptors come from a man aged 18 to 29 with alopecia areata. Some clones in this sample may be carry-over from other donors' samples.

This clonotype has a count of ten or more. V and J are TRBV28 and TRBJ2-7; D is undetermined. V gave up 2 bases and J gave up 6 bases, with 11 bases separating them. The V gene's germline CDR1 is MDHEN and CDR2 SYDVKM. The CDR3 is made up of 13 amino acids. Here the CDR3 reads CASSLGPSPEQYF. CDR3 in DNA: TGTGCCAGCAGTTTAGGGCCGTCCCCCGAGCAGTACTTC.

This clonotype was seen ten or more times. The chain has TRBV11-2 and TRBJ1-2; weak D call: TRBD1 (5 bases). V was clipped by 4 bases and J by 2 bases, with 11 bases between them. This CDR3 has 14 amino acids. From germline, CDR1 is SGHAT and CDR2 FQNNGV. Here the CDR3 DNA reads TGTGCCAGCAGCTGGCGGGGGGACAACTATGGCTACACCTTC. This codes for CASSWRGDNYGYTF.

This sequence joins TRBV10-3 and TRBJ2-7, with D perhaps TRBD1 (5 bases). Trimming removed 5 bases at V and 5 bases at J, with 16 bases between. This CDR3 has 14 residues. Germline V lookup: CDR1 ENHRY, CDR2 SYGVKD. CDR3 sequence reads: CAISTTRDGDEQYV. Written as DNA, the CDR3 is TGTGCCATCAGTACTACCAGGGATGGCGACGAGCAGTACGTC.

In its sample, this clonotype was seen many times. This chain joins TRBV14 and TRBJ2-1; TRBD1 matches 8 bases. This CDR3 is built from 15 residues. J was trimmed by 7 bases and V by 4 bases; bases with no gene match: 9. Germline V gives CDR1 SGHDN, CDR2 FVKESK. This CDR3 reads CASSRRTGQGNEQFF. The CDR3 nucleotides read TGTGCCAGCAGCCGAAGGACAGGGCAAGGGAATGAGCAGTTCTTC.

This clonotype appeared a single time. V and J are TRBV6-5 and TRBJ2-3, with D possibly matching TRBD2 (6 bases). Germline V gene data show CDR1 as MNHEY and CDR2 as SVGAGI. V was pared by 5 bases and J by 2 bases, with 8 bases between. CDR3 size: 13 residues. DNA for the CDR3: TGTGCCAGCAGTAGGAGGGACACAGATACGCAGTATTTT. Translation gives CASSRRDTDTQYF.

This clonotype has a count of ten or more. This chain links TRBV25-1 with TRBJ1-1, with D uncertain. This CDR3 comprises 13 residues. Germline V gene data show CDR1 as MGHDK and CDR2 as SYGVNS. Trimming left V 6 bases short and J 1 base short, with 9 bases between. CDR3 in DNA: TGTGCCAGCAGCACACCCGGGAACACTGAAGCTTTCTTT. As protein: CASSTPGNTEAFF.

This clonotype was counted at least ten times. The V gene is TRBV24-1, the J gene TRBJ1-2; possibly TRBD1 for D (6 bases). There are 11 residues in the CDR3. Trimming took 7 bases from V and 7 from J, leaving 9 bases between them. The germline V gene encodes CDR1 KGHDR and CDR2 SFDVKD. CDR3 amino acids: CATSRGSGYTF. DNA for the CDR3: TGTGCCACCAGCAGGGGATCTGGCTACACCTTC.

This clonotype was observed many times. CDR3 loop: CASSYLREAFF. CDR3 DNA: TGTGCCAGCAGTTATTTACGTGAAGCTTTCTTT. The rearrangement uses TRBV6-5 and TRBJ1-1, with D hard to call. The CDR3 extends over 11 amino acids. V was trimmed by 3 bases and J by 7 bases, leaving 6 bases between them. The V gene's germline CDR1 is MNHEY and CDR2 SVGAGI.

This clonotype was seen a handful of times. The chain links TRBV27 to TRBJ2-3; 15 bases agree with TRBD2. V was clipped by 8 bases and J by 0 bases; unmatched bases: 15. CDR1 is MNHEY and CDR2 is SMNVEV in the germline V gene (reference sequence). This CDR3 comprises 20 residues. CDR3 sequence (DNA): TGTGCCAGCCCGAGACCCTCGGGACTAGCGGGGGGTAATAGCACAGATACGCAGTATTTT. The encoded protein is CASPRPSGLAGGNSTDTQYF.

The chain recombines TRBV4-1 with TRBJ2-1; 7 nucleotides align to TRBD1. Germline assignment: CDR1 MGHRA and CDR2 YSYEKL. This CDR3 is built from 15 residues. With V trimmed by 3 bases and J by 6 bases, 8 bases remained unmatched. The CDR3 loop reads CASSQNRDSINEQFF. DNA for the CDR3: TGCGCCAGCAGCCAGAACCGGGACAGCATCAATGAGCAGTTCTTC.

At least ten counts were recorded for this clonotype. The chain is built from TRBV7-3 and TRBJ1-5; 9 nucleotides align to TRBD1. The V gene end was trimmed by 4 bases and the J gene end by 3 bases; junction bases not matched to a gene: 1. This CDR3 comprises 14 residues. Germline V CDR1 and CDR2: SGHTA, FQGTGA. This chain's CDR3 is CASSSQGANQPQHF. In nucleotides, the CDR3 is TGTGCCAGCAGCTCACAGGGGGCCAATCAGCCCCAGCATTTT.

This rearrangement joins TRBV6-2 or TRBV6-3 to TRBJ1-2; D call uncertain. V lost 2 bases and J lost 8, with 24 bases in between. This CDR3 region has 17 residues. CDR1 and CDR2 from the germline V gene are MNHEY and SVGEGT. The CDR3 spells CASSYLYYVRSSVGYTF. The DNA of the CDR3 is TGTGCCAGCAGTTACCTCTACTATGTCCGATCGTCAGTCGGCTACACCTTC.

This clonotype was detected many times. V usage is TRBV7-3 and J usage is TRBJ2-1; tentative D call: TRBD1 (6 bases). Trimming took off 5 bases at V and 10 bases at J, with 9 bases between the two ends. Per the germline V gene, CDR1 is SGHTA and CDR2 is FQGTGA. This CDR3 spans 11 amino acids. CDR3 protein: CASSPGTEQFF. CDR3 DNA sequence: TGTGCCAGCAGCCCCGGGACAGAGCAGTTCTTC.

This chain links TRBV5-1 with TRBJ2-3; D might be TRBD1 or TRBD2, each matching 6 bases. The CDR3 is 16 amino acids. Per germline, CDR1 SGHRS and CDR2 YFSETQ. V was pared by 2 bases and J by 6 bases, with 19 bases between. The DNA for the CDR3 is TGCGCCAGCAGCTTCGGACAGCCACGGGGACTTGATACGCAGTATTTT. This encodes CASSFGQPRGLDTQYF.

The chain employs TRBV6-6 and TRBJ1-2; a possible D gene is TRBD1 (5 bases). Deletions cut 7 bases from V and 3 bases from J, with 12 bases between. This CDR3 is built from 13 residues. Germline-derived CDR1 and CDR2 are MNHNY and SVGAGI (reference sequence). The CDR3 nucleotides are TGTGCCAGCACCAAAGGGGCACACTATGGCTACACCTTC. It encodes CASTKGAHYGYTF.

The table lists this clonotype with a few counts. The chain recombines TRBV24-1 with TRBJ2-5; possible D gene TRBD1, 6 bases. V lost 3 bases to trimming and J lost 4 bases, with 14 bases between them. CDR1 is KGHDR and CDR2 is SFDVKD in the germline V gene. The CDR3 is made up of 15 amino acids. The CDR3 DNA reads TGTGCCACCAGTGATACCCGGACAGACAGAGAGACCCAGTACTTC. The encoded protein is CATSDTRTDRETQYF.

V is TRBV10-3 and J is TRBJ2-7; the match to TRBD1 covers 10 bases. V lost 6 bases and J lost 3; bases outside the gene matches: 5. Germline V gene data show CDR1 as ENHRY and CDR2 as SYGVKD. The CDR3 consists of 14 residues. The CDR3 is CAIRAGTGVYEQYF. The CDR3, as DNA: TGTGCCATCAGGGCCGGGACAGGGGTCTACGAGCAGTACTTC.

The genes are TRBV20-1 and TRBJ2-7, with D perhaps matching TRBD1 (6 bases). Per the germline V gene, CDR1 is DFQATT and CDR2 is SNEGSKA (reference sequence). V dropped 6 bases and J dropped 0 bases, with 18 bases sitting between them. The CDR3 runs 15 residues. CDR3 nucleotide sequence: TGCAGTGCCATGTCTTGGGGGCCGAGCTCCTACGAGCAGTACTTC. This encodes CSAMSWGPSSYEQYF.